One and the same sample provided the 5 T cell receptor beta chains below, sequenced in a study of shared clonotypes between healthy human individuals. Here immunoSEQ multiplex PCR was the method, and the copy in TCRdb shows in-frame clones only, minus some. Found here are roughly 2.5 million clones, around nine tenths of them singletons; the top ten hold around 0.14%. Input material: naive CD4+ T cells sorted from blood. The subset: CD45RA+ positively selected. These receptors were collected from a man between 18 and 29 years old in good health.

This clone has a single count. This sequence joins TRBV29-1 and TRBJ2-5, with D uncertain. The J call may be mistaken, given a closer DNA end match to TRBJ2-7. CDR1 and CDR2 (germline): SQVTM, ANQGSEA. CDR3 length: 11 amino acids. CDR3 bases: TGCAGCGTTGTAGGAACGTACGAGCAGTACTTC. Its protein is CSVVGTYEQYF.

This rearrangement joins TRBV21-1 to TRBJ1-1. TRBV21-1 is described as a pseudogene. CDR3 length equals 13 residues. This CDR3 is CASKGPRNTEAFF. CDR3 nucleotide sequence: TGTGCCAGCAAGGGACCGAGGAACACTGAAGCTTTCTTT.

The chain couples TRBV5-1 to TRBJ2-1; D is perhaps TRBD1 or TRBD2 (5 bases each). The CDR3 runs 13 residues. The germline V gene encodes CDR1 SGHRS and CDR2 YFSETQ. Trimming removed 4 bases at V and 7 bases at J, with 12 bases between. CDR3: CASSGPGQNEQFF. The CDR3 DNA is TGCGCCAGCAGCGGGCCGGGGCAAAATGAGCAGTTCTTC.

This chain joins TRBV5-1 and TRBJ1-1; D unclear. V lost 7 bases and J 0 bases, leaving 22 bases between the germline ends. Germline values: CDR1 SGHRS, CDR2 YFSETQ. The CDR3 has 17 amino acids. CDR3 sequence (DNA): TGCGCCAGCTCCCAAGGGTCCGGAGGGATAGTGAACACTGAAGCTTTCTTT. Encoded protein: CASSQGSGGIVNTEAFF.

This clone was detected only a few times. This sample also contains other DNA sequences that code for the same CDR3. The gene calls are TRBV10-3 and TRBJ1-1; D not resolved. Germline CDR1 reads ENHRY; CDR2 reads SYGVKD. The V end was cut by 3 bases, the J end by 0 bases, with 5 bases between. The CDR3 has 13 amino acids. The chain's CDR3 is CAISDSVNTEAFF. In DNA form, the CDR3 reads TGTGCCATCAGTGACAGCGTGAACACTGAAGCTTTCTTT.